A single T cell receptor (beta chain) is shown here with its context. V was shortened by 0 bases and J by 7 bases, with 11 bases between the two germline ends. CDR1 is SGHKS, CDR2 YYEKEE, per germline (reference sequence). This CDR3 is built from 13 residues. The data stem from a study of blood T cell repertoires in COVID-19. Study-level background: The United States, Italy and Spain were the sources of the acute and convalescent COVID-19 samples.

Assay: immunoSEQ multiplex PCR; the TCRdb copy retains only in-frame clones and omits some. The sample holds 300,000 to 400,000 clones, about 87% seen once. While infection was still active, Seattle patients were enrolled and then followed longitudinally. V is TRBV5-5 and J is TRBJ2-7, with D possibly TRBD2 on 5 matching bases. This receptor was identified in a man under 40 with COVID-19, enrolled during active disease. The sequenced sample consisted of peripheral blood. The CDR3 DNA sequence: TGTGCCAGCAGCTTGGCCGGGGTGGGAGAGCAGTACTTC. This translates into CASSLAGVGEQYF.